This TCR beta chain is from a study of vaccination effects on CD4 cells after COVID-19. On the study more broadly: Two-dose BNT162b2 or mRNA-1273 vaccination was given to participants.

Assay: immunoSEQ multiplex PCR; the TCRdb copy retains only in-frame clones and omits some. The sample lists about 73,000 clones, roughly 74% occurring once. Trimming removed 3 bases from V and 4 bases from J, with 7 bases in between. The CDR3 is 13 amino acids. The germline gives CDR1 KGHSH, CDR2 LQKENI. In regard to this clone: Its specificity is unknown.

ViraFEST assay sequencing came after antigen-specific CD4+ T cells were expanded with viral peptide pools. Subsequent to a culture period of more than 8 days, CD4+ T cells were isolated. Each vaccine recipient was nucleocapsid antibody negative and had no prior SARS-CoV-2 infection. Half-medium changes using IL-2 medium occurred on days 3 and 7. The sequence was obtained from a human donor who received a COVID-19 vaccine. The chain couples TRBV18 to TRBJ1-3, with D uncertain. This sample comprised CD4+ T cells from PBMCs cultured with HCoV-NL63 spike peptides, obtained before COVID-19 vaccination. The CDR3, as DNA: TGTGCCAGCTCACCTGAACAGGGAAACACCATATATTTT. Translating gives CASSPEQGNTIYF. Supplemented by reference TRBV18 and TRBJ1-3, the full variable domain reads NAGVMQNPRHLVRRRGQEARLRCSPMKGHSHVYWYRQLPEEGLKFMVYLQKENIIDESGMPKERFSAEFPKEGPSILRIQQVVRGDSAAYFCASSPEQGNTIYFGEGSWLTVV.